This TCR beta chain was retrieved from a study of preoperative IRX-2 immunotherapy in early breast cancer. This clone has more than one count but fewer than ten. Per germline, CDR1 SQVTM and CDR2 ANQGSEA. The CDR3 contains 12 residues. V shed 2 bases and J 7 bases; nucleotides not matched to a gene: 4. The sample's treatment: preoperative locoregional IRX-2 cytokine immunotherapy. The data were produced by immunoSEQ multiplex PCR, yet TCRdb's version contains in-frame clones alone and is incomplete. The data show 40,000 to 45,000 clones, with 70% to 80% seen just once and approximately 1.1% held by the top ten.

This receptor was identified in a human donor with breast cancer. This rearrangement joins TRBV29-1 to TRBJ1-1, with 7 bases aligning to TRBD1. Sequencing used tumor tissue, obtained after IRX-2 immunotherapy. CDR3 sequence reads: CSVERQGLEAFF. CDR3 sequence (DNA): TGCAGCGTTGAAAGACAGGGTCTTGAAGCTTTCTTT.